This T cell receptor (beta chain) is from a study of blood T cell repertoires in COVID-19. On the study more broadly: Specimens from acute and convalescent COVID-19 originated in the United States, Italy and Spain. T cells, B-cell-depleted T cells, or PBMCs provided the cDNA or gDNA that served as material.

Per the authors' pipeline: Researchers report that nucleated cell counts were estimated from reference gene primer amplification. This table comes from immunoSEQ multiplex PCR, and its TCRdb copy is limited to in-frame clones, with some not included. That table supplies the V and J calls and clone size; D and trimming were determined from the DNA. The top ten hold more than 2.5% of the sample, which has roughly 200,000 clones, 80% to 90% seen once. This receptor was obtained from a man in his sixties with acute or convalescent COVID-19. Source material: peripheral blood.

The DNA for the CDR3 is TGTGCCAATGAGAGGGCCACGTATGGCTACACCTTC. This encodes CANERATYGYTF. This rearrangement joins TRBV2 to TRBJ1-2, with no clear D. The CDR3 spans 12 residues. V lost 10 bases and J lost 5, with 14 bases in between. CDR1 is SNHLY and CDR2 is FYNNEI in the germline V gene.